One and the same sample provided the 10 T cell receptor beta chains below, sequenced in a study of identical twins. TCRdb re-derived calls from the 5' RACE reads in MiXCR, one entry per CDR3 protein. The table shows 700,000 or so distinct CDR3 sequences, with more than 6.5% occurring only once. The same data also went into a second study, on yellow fever vaccine responses in identical twins.

Sequences were obtained from PBMCs. Receptors were obtained from a woman under 30 in good health.

In nucleotides, the CDR3 is TGCGCCAGCTTTAGGGGCCCGCAACAAGAGACCCAGTACTTC. Its translation is CASFRGPQQETQYF. The chain is built from TRBV5-1 and TRBJ2-5, with D maybe TRBD1 (5 bases). Germline CDR1 and CDR2: SGHRS and YFSETQ. Trimming removed 7 bases from V and 2 bases from J, with 15 bases in between. CDR3 length equals 14 residues. Full variable domain (remainder filled in from reference TRBV5-1 and TRBJ2-5): KAGVTQTPRYLIKTRGQQVTLSCSPISGHRSVSWYQQTPGQGLQFLFEYFSETQRNKGNFPGRFSGRQFSNSRSEMNVSTLELGDSALYLCASFRGPQQETQYFGPGTRLLVL.

This clonotype was picked up many times. The chain is built from TRBV5-1 and TRBJ2-5; TRBD2 is a possible D gene (6 bases). The CDR3 covers 14 residues. The germline CDR1 and CDR2 sequences are SGHRS and YFSETQ. V was shortened by 0 bases and J by 1 base, with 7 bases between the two germline ends. CDR3 loop: CASSLERVQETQYF. Here the CDR3 DNA reads TGCGCCAGCAGCTTGGAGCGGGTCCAAGAGACCCAGTACTTC.

The CDR3 is CASSQTGQGSGTEAFF. CDR3 DNA: TGTGCCAGCAGCCAGACCGGACAGGGGTCGGGCACTGAAGCTTTCTTT. This rearrangement joins TRBV3-1 to TRBJ1-1; 9 nucleotides match TRBD1. V lost 3 bases, J lost 4 bases, and 9 bases stayed unmatched. Looked up from germline, CDR1 is LGHDT and CDR2 is YNNKEL (reference sequence). The CDR3 sequence is 16 residues long.

This clonotype was seen a handful of times. The chain uses TRBV14 and TRBJ2-7; D not certain. Germline V gene lookup returns CDR1 SGHDN and CDR2 FVKESK. This CDR3 is 12 amino acids long. Between the trimmed V and J ends, which lost 0 bases and 12 bases, there was a span of 12 bases. The CDR3 here is CASSQDRILSYF. CDR3 sequence (DNA): TGTGCCAGCAGCCAAGATAGGATACTTTCGTACTTC.

The V gene is TRBV12-3 or TRBV12-4, the J gene TRBJ1-3; D remains unclear. V was pared by 5 bases and J by 0 bases, with 8 bases between. This CDR3 contains 14 residues. CDR3: CASSIISSGNTIYF. As DNA, the CDR3 is TGTGCCAGCAGTATCATCAGCTCTGGAAACACCATATATTTT.

With regard to this clonotype: A junction end diverges from the germline sequence, so it may reflect a read error. The rearrangement uses TRBV3-1 and TRBJ2-5; 7 bases agree with TRBD1. The germline CDR1 and CDR2 sequences are LGHDT and YNNKEL (reference sequence). The CDR3 covers 16 residues. The CDR3 nucleotides read TGTGCCAGCACCCAAAGGCTTTCGACAGGGTCCGAGACCCAGTACTTC. Amino acids: CASTQRLSTGSETQYF.

The table lists this clonotype with a few counts. The chain has TRBV3-1 and TRBJ2-1, with 7 positions matching TRBD2. Germline loops: CDR1 LGHDT, CDR2 YNNKEL (reference sequence). This CDR3 is 14 amino acids long. After removal of 4 bases from V and 5 bases from J, the junction contained 5 bases not matched to a gene. CDR3 in DNA: TGTGCCAGCAGCCCACTAGCGCTCCACAATGAGCAGTTCTTC. This codes for CASSPLALHNEQFF.

The rearrangement joins TRBV6-5 to TRBJ1-5; D uncertain. Germline V gives CDR1 MNHEY, CDR2 SVGAGI. Trimming pared 4 bases from V and 0 bases from J, leaving 7 bases between. This CDR3 has 14 amino acids. The CDR3 bases are TGTGCCAGCAGTTCGGAATATAGCAATCAGCCCCAGCATTTT. Translating it yields CASSSEYSNQPQHF.

The chain couples TRBV14 to TRBJ2-2, with 10 bases identical to TRBD2. Germline CDR1 SGHDN, CDR2 FVKESK. The CDR3 loop spans 19 amino acids. The ends lost 0 bases at V and 4 bases at J; junction bases unmatched: 11. The CDR3 reads CASSQDLMGLAPTTGELFF. The CDR3 DNA follows: TGTGCCAGCAGCCAAGATTTAATGGGACTAGCGCCTACCACCGGGGAGCTGTTTTTT.

The genes are TRBV20-1 and TRBJ2-7, with D perhaps matching TRBD1 (6 bases). This CDR3 region has 15 residues. Trimming removed 0 bases from V and 2 bases from J, with 14 bases in between. Germline loops: CDR1 DFQATT, CDR2 SNEGSKA (reference sequence). CDR3 bases: TGCAGTGCTAGAGACCCAACAGGGTCCCCCTACGAGCAGTACTTC. This translates into CSARDPTGSPYEQYF.